These 27 T cell receptor beta chains originate from one sample sequenced in a study of OX40 agonist ivuxolimab in advanced cancers. TCRdb keeps only in-frame clones here, not all; method: immunoSEQ multiplex PCR. The sample has around 62,000 clones; approximately 82% are singletons. The specimen comprised CD4+ or CD8+ T cells sorted from blood, sampled in a trial of the OX40 agonist ivuxolimab. The receptors stem from an adult with an advanced solid tumor such as melanoma, head and neck, liver or kidney cancer.

This chain connects TRBV5-1 to TRBJ1-4, with D hard to call. CDR3 length: 14 residues. From germline, CDR1 is SGHRS and CDR2 YFSETQ. V was pared by 1 base and J by 3 bases, with 7 bases between. The CDR3, as DNA: TGCGCCAGCAGCTTGAATCAGGCTAATGAAAAACTGTTTTTT. Encoded protein: CASSLNQANEKLFF.

This chain connects TRBV28 to TRBJ1-4; 7 bases line up with TRBD1. The CDR3 is 14 residues long. Germline CDR1 MDHEN, CDR2 SYDVKM. V lost 6 bases to trimming and J lost 2 bases; unmatched junction nucleotides: 3. The CDR3 nucleotides are TGTGCCAGCAGAACACAGGGGACTAATGAAAAACTGTTTTTT. Encoded protein: CASRTQGTNEKLFF. The complete variable domain, with remaining parts taken from reference TRBV28 and TRBJ1-4, reads DVKVTQSSRYLVKRTGEKVFLECVQDMDHENMFWYRQDPGLGLRLIYFSYDVKMKEKGDIPEGYSVSREKKERFSLILESASTNQTSMYLCASRTQGTNEKLFFGSGTQLSVL.

The chain uses TRBV7-9 and TRBJ1-4; D might be TRBD1 (6 bases). The CDR3 totals 13 residues. With 8 bases removed from V and 3 bases from J, the gap between germline ends came to 10 bases. CDR1 is SEHNR, CDR2 FQNEAQ, per germline (reference sequence). The CDR3 protein is CASVRGPNEKLFF. CDR3 in DNA: TGTGCCAGCGTCCGGGGGCCTAATGAAAAACTGTTTTTT.

The rearrangement links TRBV4-1 to TRBJ1-5, with a weak D call TRBD1 (5 bases). V was pared by 5 bases and J by 4 bases, with 12 bases between. The CDR3 totals 14 residues. Per germline, CDR1 MGHRA and CDR2 YSYEKL. The CDR3 here is CASSSPGRNQPQHF. DNA for the CDR3: TGCGCCAGCAGCTCGCCGGGGCGAAATCAGCCCCAGCATTTT.

The chain employs TRBV19 and TRBJ2-7; D gene uncertain. Trimming pared 5 bases from V and 1 base from J, leaving 12 bases between. Germline V gene data show CDR1 as LNHDA and CDR2 as SQIVND (reference sequence). The CDR3 length is 14 residues. CDR3 loop: CASSSTSQSYEQYF. In nucleotides, the CDR3 is TGTGCCAGTAGTTCGACATCCCAATCCTACGAGCAGTACTTC.

V usage is TRBV10-3 and J usage is TRBJ2-3; D might be TRBD1 (6 bases). CDR1 ENHRY and CDR2 SYGVKD come from the germline V gene. This CDR3 is 17 amino acids long. V was clipped by 2 bases and J by 5 bases, with 20 bases between them. The CDR3 nucleotides are TGTGCCATCAGTGAGGGACACAATGGGGCCAGGGGAGATACGCAGTATTTT. The encoded protein is CAISEGHNGARGDTQYF.

The rearrangement uses TRBV19 and TRBJ1-2; 7 bases align to TRBD1. This CDR3 has 14 amino acids. Germline V gene lookup returns CDR1 LNHDA and CDR2 SQIVND (reference sequence). V lost 3 bases, J lost 4 bases, and 5 bases stayed unmatched. Here the CDR3 DNA reads TGTGCCAGTAGTATCTCAACAGGGGTCTATGGCTACACCTTC. Its protein product is CASSISTGVYGYTF.

The chain employs TRBV19 and TRBJ2-5, with TRBD1 matching 10 bases. V shed 5 bases and J 3 bases; nucleotides not matched to a gene: 6. Germline CDR1 is LNHDA and CDR2 is SQIVND (reference sequence). The CDR3 extends over 15 amino acids. Written as DNA, the CDR3 is TGTGCCAGTAGTCCCGGGACAGGGGAGAAAGAGACCCAGTACTTC. This encodes CASSPGTGEKETQYF.

The V gene is TRBV9, the J gene TRBJ2-1, with TRBD2 identical over 9 bases. The germline V gene has CDR1 SGDLS and CDR2 YYNGEE. Unmatched junction bases numbered 11, after V lost 3 bases and J lost 7 bases. The CDR3 spans 16 residues. The CDR3 sequence: CASSGGWSGGTNEQFF. The CDR3 DNA reads TGTGCCAGCAGCGGAGGGTGGAGCGGGGGGACTAATGAGCAGTTCTTC. Full variable domain (remainder filled in from reference TRBV9 and TRBJ2-1): DSGVTQTPKHLITATGQRVTLRCSPRSGDLSVYWYQQSLDQGLQFLIQYYNGEERAKGNILERFSAQQFPDLHSELNLSSLELGDSALYFCASSGGWSGGTNEQFFGPGTRLTVL.

CDR3 sequence reads: CASRSRGQRYGYTF. The CDR3 coding sequence is TGTGCCAGCAGATCAAGGGGGCAGAGATATGGCTACACCTTC. V usage is TRBV6-5 and J usage is TRBJ1-2; 7 positions match TRBD1. Looked up from germline, CDR1 is MNHEY and CDR2 is SVGAGI. After removal of 6 bases from V and 5 bases from J, the junction contained 9 bases not matched to a gene. There are 14 residues in the CDR3.

The rearrangement links TRBV7-9 to TRBJ1-4; D remains unclear. Trimming left V 4 bases short and J 7 bases short, with 13 bases between. The CDR3 length is 14 residues. The V gene's germline CDR1 is SEHNR and CDR2 FQNEAQ (reference sequence). The CDR3 sequence is CASSSGGLSEKLFF. The CDR3 region has the DNA TGTGCCAGCAGCTCGGGAGGGCTTAGTGAAAAACTGTTTTTT. The full variable domain, its missing parts supplied by reference TRBV7-9 and TRBJ1-4, is DTGVSQNPRHKITKRGQNVTFRCDPISEHNRLYWYRQTLGQGPEFLTYFQNEAQLEKSRLLSDRFSAERPKGSFSTLEIQRTEQGDSAMYLCASSSGGLSEKLFFGSGTQLSVL.

J is TRBJ2-5 and V is TRBV4-2; tentatively, D is TRBD2 (7 bases). In germline, CDR1 is LGHNA, CDR2 YNFKEQ. V lost 1 base and J 5 bases, leaving 14 bases between the germline ends. CDR3 length: 15 residues. CDR3 coding DNA: TGTGCCAGCAGCCAAGTTGGGGGGGCCCGGGAGACCCAGTACTTC. Protein sequence: CASSQVGGARETQYF.

The J gene is TRBJ1-1, the V gene TRBV7-3; D is unresolved. This CDR3 has 13 amino acids. Per germline, CDR1 SGHTA and CDR2 FQGTGA. Deletions cut 4 bases from V and 0 bases from J, with 6 bases between. The CDR3 region has the DNA TGTGCCAGCAGCTCGCAGGTGAACACTGAAGCTTTCTTT. Residues: CASSSQVNTEAFF.

This chain links TRBV6-5 with TRBJ1-1; TRBD1 is a possible D gene (6 bases). The CDR3 is 15 residues long. Deletions cut 1 base from V and 1 base from J, with 10 bases between. Germline values: CDR1 MNHEY, CDR2 SVGAGI. The CDR3: CASSYLAGANTEAFF. DNA for the CDR3: TGTGCCAGCAGTTACTTAGCAGGGGCGAACACTGAAGCTTTCTTT.

This clone was seen only a few times. The rearrangement links TRBV11-1 to TRBJ2-6, with no clear D. In germline, CDR1 is SGHAT, CDR2 FQDESV (reference sequence). The V end was cut by 0 bases, the J end by 1 base, with 4 bases between. This CDR3 has 15 amino acids. The CDR3 protein is CASSLAESGANVLTF. The CDR3 DNA is TGTGCCAGCAGCTTAGCCGAGTCTGGGGCCAACGTCCTGACTTTC.

The chain has TRBV2 and TRBJ1-5, with D possibly matching TRBD1 (5 bases). CDR3 length: 15 amino acids. The V end lost 4 bases, the J end lost 4 bases, and 14 bases lay between the germline ends. The germline gives CDR1 SNHLY, CDR2 FYNNEI. The CDR3 region is CASSGGVGPNQPQHF. The CDR3 DNA sequence: TGTGCCAGCAGTGGGGGGGTGGGACCGAATCAGCCCCAGCATTTT.

This clone was seen a few times. This chain connects TRBV19 to TRBJ1-1; D is unresolved. CDR1 and CDR2 from the germline V gene are LNHDA and SQIVND (reference sequence). The length of the CDR3 is 13 residues. The V end was cut by 6 bases, the J end by 5 bases, with 13 bases between. The CDR3 loop reads CASRPERRTEAFF. In DNA form, the CDR3 reads TGTGCCAGTAGACCGGAGAGGAGGACTGAAGCTTTCTTT.

CDR3 sequence: CASSPGEGNTDTQYF. CDR3 bases: TGTGCCAGCAGCCCAGGAGAGGGGAACACAGATACGCAGTATTTT. The chain combines TRBV11-1 with TRBJ2-3; D may be TRBD1 or TRBD2 (5 bases each). V was shortened by 5 bases and J by 2 bases, with 14 bases between the two germline ends. Germline lookup yields CDR1 SGHAT and CDR2 FQDESV (reference sequence). The CDR3 has 15 residues.

The chain links TRBV19 to TRBJ2-3; D remains unclear. The CDR3 is 13 amino acids. The V end was cut by 7 bases, the J end by 4 bases, with 12 bases between. The germline V gene has CDR1 LNHDA and CDR2 SQIVND (reference sequence). In DNA, the CDR3 is TGTGCCAGTATAAAAGCAGGATCAGATACGCAGTATTTT. As protein: CASIKAGSDTQYF.

This chain joins TRBV6-6 and TRBJ2-1, with no clear D. The CDR3 consists of 11 residues. V lost 7 bases to trimming and J lost 6 bases, with 7 bases between them. CDR1 MNHNY and CDR2 SVGAGI come from the germline V gene (reference sequence). The CDR3: CASKWGNEQFF. The DNA of the CDR3 is TGTGCCAGCAAGTGGGGCAATGAGCAGTTCTTC.

V and J are TRBV7-9 and TRBJ1-5; D call uncertain. The CDR3 consists of 14 residues. Trimming shortened V by 3 bases and J by 5 bases, and 11 bases separated the two germline ends. Germline V CDR1 and CDR2: SEHNR, FQNEAQ (reference sequence). The CDR3 sequence: CASSFGPSYQPQHF. CDR3 sequence (DNA): TGTGCCAGCAGCTTCGGGCCTTCCTATCAGCCCCAGCATTTT.

This clone has only one observation. This chain links TRBV7-2 with TRBJ2-1, with TRBD2 identical over 11 bases. The V and J ends lost 2 bases and 10 bases, in that order; junction bases with no gene match: 10. The CDR3 length is 16 residues. Germline loops: CDR1 SGHTA, CDR2 FQGNSA. CDR3 coding DNA: TGTGCCAGCAGCTTACTGGGTAGCGGGGGGGCCCGAGAGCAGTTCTTC. Translating gives CASSLLGSGGAREQFF.

A few counts support this clone. The J gene is TRBJ1-1, the V gene TRBV18; a weak D match, TRBD1 (5 bases). CDR3 length equals 13 residues. V dropped 3 bases and J dropped 4 bases, with 9 bases sitting between them. Germline CDR1 and CDR2: KGHSH and LQKENI. CDR3 nucleotides: TGTGCCAGCTCACCCGAAAGGGGCACTGAAGCTTTCTTT. It yields the protein CASSPERGTEAFF.

V usage is TRBV14 and J usage is TRBJ2-5; a possible D gene is TRBD1 (6 bases). Germline assignment: CDR1 SGHDN and CDR2 FVKESK. This CDR3 is 15 amino acids long. V lost 4 bases and J 1 base, leaving 13 bases between the germline ends. CDR3 in amino acids: CASSPRDKIQETQYF. CDR3 nucleotides: TGTGCCAGCAGCCCTCGGGACAAGATCCAAGAGACCCAGTACTTC.

The chain has TRBV9 and TRBJ1-6; D might be TRBD1 (6 bases). Trimming removed 0 bases from V and 6 bases from J, with 7 bases in between. CDR3 length: 14 amino acids. The V gene's germline CDR1 is SGDLS and CDR2 YYNGEE. CDR3 DNA sequence: TGTGCCAGCAGCGTAGAGGGGGTTAATTCACCCCTCCACTTT. This gives the protein CASSVEGVNSPLHF.

The V call is TRBV4-2, the J call TRBJ1-6, with a tentative D call TRBD1 (5 bases). In germline, CDR1 is LGHNA, CDR2 YNFKEQ. This CDR3 has 15 residues. With 0 bases removed from V and 7 bases from J, the gap between germline ends came to 10 bases. The CDR3 nucleotides are TGTGCCAGCAGCCAAGATAAAGGGGCGAATTCACCCCTCCACTTT. Translation gives CASSQDKGANSPLHF.

The chain is built from TRBV7-2 and TRBJ2-2; no reliable D call. The CDR3 length is 13 residues. Germline CDR1 reads SGHTA; CDR2 reads FQGNSA. Trimming pared 2 bases from V and 10 bases from J, leaving 11 bases between. The CDR3 sequence is CASSLLRTTELFF. The DNA of the CDR3 is TGTGCCAGCAGCTTATTGCGGACCACGGAGCTGTTTTTT.